The sequence of this TCR beta chain was determined in a study of blood T cell repertoires in COVID-19. Study summary: The United States, Italy and Spain were the sources of the acute and convalescent COVID-19 samples. T cells, B-cell-depleted T cells, or PBMCs supplied cDNA or gDNA.

In the original workflow: Using reference gene primer amplification, nucleated cell counts were estimated. Sequenced by immunoSEQ multiplex PCR; TCRdb stores in-frame clones only, minus some. V, J and clone size reflect that table, while D and trimming were determined from the DNA. The table shows 160,000 or so clones, with about four fifths occurring only once. Note on this clone: The junction does not match germline at one end; this may be a read error.

Germline values: CDR1 SGHDT, CDR2 YYEEEE. This CDR3 spans 18 amino acids. The source of this sequence is a man aged 70 or older with active or convalescent COVID-19. Sequenced input: peripheral blood. The chain has TRBV5-6 and TRBJ2-1; 12 nucleotides align to TRBD2. CDR3 in DNA: TGTGCCAGCCGCTTAACTAGCGGGGGGTCGATCTCCTACAATGAGCAGTTCTTC. The encoded protein is CASRLTSGGSISYNEQFF.